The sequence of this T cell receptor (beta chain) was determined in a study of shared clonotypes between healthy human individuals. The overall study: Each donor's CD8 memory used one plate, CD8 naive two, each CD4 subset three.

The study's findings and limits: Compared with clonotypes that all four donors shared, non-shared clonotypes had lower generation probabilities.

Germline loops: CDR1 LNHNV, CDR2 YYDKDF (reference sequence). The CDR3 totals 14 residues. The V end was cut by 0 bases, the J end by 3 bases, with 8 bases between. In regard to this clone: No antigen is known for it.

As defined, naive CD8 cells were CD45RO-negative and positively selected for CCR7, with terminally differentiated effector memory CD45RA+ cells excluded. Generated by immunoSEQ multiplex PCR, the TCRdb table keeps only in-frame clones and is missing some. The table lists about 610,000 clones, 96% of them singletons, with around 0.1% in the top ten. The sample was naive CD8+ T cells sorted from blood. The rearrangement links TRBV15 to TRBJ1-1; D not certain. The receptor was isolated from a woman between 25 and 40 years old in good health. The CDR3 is CATSREYSDTEAFF. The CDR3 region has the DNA TGTGCCACCAGCAGAGAGTACTCAGACACTGAAGCTTTCTTT. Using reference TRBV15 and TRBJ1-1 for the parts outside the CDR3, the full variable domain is DAMVIQNPRYQVTQFGKPVTLSCSQTLNHNVMYWYQQKSSQAPKLLFHYYDKDFNNEADTPDNFQSRRPNTSFCFLDIRSPGLGDTAMYLCATSREYSDTEAFFGQGTRLTVV.